The next 9 T cell receptor beta chains were all read from a single sample in a study of liver allograft versus peripheral blood T cells. Study details: The authors compared T cell receptor repertoires in transplanted livers with recipients' peripheral blood repertoires.

TCRdb fed the reads into MiXCR, producing one record per CDR3 protein. The table shows 700 or so distinct CDR3 sequences, with over 35% occurring only once. These receptors originate from a human patient who had a liver transplant. The T cells may partly be graft donor cells.

The rearrangement joins TRBV10-3 to TRBJ1-6, with 7 bases fitting TRBD1. After removal of 8 bases from V and 5 bases from J, the junction contained 3 bases not matched to a gene. The germline gives CDR1 ENHRY, CDR2 SYGVKD. The CDR3 runs to 13 residues. CDR3 sequence: CAIAGTDNSPLHF. In DNA, the CDR3 is TGTGCCATCGCCGGGACAGATAATTCACCCCTCCACTTT.

In its sample, this clonotype was seen a few times. The rearrangement uses TRBV18 and TRBJ2-1; D gene uncertain. The germline CDR1 and CDR2 sequences are KGHSH and LQKENI. The CDR3 consists of 12 residues. With 3 bases removed from V and 2 bases from J, the gap between germline ends came to 2 bases. CDR3 sequence (DNA): TGTGCCAGCTCACCGGCCTACAATGAGCAGTTCTTC. Translated: CASSPAYNEQFF.

The V and J genes are TRBV19 and TRBJ1-2; TRBD1 is a possible D gene (6 bases). V lost 2 bases and J lost 4, with 14 bases in between. Germline V gene sequence: CDR1 LNHDA, CDR2 SQIVND (reference sequence). The CDR3 consists of 15 residues. CDR3 amino acids: CASSIRGGAAYGYTF. The CDR3 DNA is TGTGCCAGTAGTATAAGGGGGGGCGCTGCCTATGGCTACACCTTC.

The genes are TRBV12-3 or TRBV12-4 and TRBJ1-2, with D possibly being TRBD1 (6 bases). Trimming took off 6 bases at V and 6 bases at J, with 14 bases between the two ends. This CDR3 region has 13 residues. The DNA for the CDR3 is TGTGCCAGCAGCGTGGGGGGGCTCGATGGCTACACCTTC. Amino acids: CASSVGGLDGYTF.

The chain is built from TRBV5-6 and TRBJ2-7, with 7 nucleotides matching TRBD1. V was clipped by 3 bases and J by 2 bases; unmatched bases: 11. Germline V gene sequence: CDR1 SGHDT, CDR2 YYEEEE. This CDR3 has 16 residues. The CDR3 DNA is TGTGCCAGCAGCTGGTCGACGGGACAGCACGCCTACGAGCAGTACTTC. This gives the protein CASSWSTGQHAYEQYF.

The V call is TRBV5-1, the J call TRBJ1-1; D may be TRBD1 (5 bases). The CDR3 is made up of 12 amino acids. V shed 7 bases and J shed 3 bases, with 10 bases lying between them. The germline V gene encodes CDR1 SGHRS and CDR2 YFSETQ. The CDR3 DNA follows: TGCGCCAGCGGGGGGGAGCACACTGAAGCTTTCTTT. Protein: CASGGEHTEAFF. Full variable domain (remainder filled in from reference TRBV5-1 and TRBJ1-1): KAGVTQTPRYLIKTRGQQVTLSCSPISGHRSVSWYQQTPGQGLQFLFEYFSETQRNKGNFPGRFSGRQFSNSRSEMNVSTLELGDSALYLCASGGEHTEAFFGQGTRLTVV.

This clonotype was detected only a few times. This sequence joins TRBV6-6 and TRBJ2-1; D is perhaps TRBD2 (6 bases). The CDR3 sequence is 12 residues long. Germline CDR1 reads MNHNY; CDR2 reads SVGAGI (reference sequence). Trimming shortened V by 5 bases and J by 5 bases, and 7 bases separated the two germline ends. The CDR3, as DNA: TGTGCCAGCAGTCCGGGGGACAATGAGCAGTTCTTC. Protein sequence: CASSPGDNEQFF.

The chain combines TRBV24-1 with TRBJ1-5; no firm D call. Germline assignment: CDR1 KGHDR and CDR2 SFDVKD. Trimming stripped 4 bases from V and 1 base from J, with 7 bases between. CDR3 size: 14 residues. DNA for the CDR3: TGTGCCACCAGTGACCTGGACAGCAATCAGCCCCAGCATTTT. Translating it yields CATSDLDSNQPQHF.

The table lists this clonotype with a few counts. This rearrangement joins TRBV6-1 to TRBJ2-1; TRBD2 matches at 13 bases. The CDR3 runs 15 residues. With 1 base clipped from V and 6 bases from J, the junction kept 0 bases outside the gene matches. The germline V gene has CDR1 MNHNS and CDR2 SASEGT. The CDR3: CASSEGTSGSNEQFF. The CDR3 DNA is TGTGCCAGCAGTGAAGGGACTAGCGGGAGCAATGAGCAGTTCTTC.